One sample yielded the 16 T cell receptor beta chains listed below, sequenced in a study of radiotherapy plus CTLA-4 blockade in lung cancer (dated 2018 in TCRdb). The library was prepared using the immunoSEQ multiplex PCR assay. TCRdb carries this immuneACCESS record with in-frame sequences only. Its versions omit some clonotypes, under half of them owing to an unresolved V gene in the studies checked, with the rest unexplained. For this sample there are 50,000 to 65,000 clones; 70% to 80% appear just once. Together, the top ten hold about 8.5% of the sample. Sequencing was performed on peripheral blood, taken from a patient treated with radiotherapy plus ipilimumab. These receptors were taken from a human donor with non-small cell lung cancer who had a complete response to radiotherapy plus ipilimumab.

Details on this clone: In the same sample, other DNA sequences code for this CDR3. The J gene is TRBJ2-3, the V gene TRBV30, with 8 bases identical to TRBD2. Germline V gene lookup returns CDR1 GTSNPN and CDR2 SVGIG (reference sequence). This CDR3 is 14 amino acids long. V dropped 2 bases and J dropped 3; count of bases not matched to a gene: 4. CDR3 in DNA: TGTGCCTGGAGTCGGGGGGGCGGGACAGATACGCAGTATTTT. Amino acid sequence: CAWSRGGGTDTQYF. The full variable domain, with the rest looked up from reference TRBV30 and TRBJ2-3, is SQTIHQWPATLVQPVGSPLSLECTVEGTSNPNLYWYRQAAGRGLQLLFYSVGIGQISSEVPQNLSASRPQDRQFILSSKKLLLSDSGFYLCAWSRGGGTDTQYFGPGTRLTVL.

This clone was seen once. J is TRBJ1-1 and V is TRBV7-9; 7 nucleotides agree with TRBD1. Germline lookup yields CDR1 SEHNR and CDR2 FQNEAQ (reference sequence). V trimming: 6 bases; J trimming: 8 bases; junction bases outside the gene matches: 9. The CDR3 has 13 residues. CDR3 sequence reads: CASSTTNRGEAFF. The CDR3 region has the DNA TGTGCCAGCAGTACCACTAACAGGGGAGAAGCTTTCTTT.

This clone was detected only a few times. The chain joins TRBV7-9 to TRBJ2-1; TRBD2 matches 10 bases. Germline loops: CDR1 SEHNR, CDR2 FQNEAQ (reference sequence). The ends lost 0 bases at V and 8 bases at J; junction bases unmatched: 10. This CDR3 is 17 amino acids long. The CDR3 reads CASSLALASGRFYEQFF. In DNA, the CDR3 is TGTGCCAGCAGCTTAGCGCTCGCTAGCGGGAGATTTTATGAGCAGTTCTTC.

This chain joins TRBV7-6 and TRBJ1-6, with 10 bases matching TRBD1. Germline CDR1 reads SGHVS; CDR2 reads FNYEAQ. V trimming: 5 bases; J trimming: 10 bases; junction bases outside the gene matches: 5. The CDR3 totals 14 residues. Written as DNA, the CDR3 is TGTGCCAGCAGCCTGGACAGGGGGGGGTCACCCCTCCACTTT. Amino acid sequence: CASSLDRGGSPLHF.

The V and J genes are TRBV4-1 and TRBJ2-7, with 7 bases identical to TRBD1. CDR1 and CDR2 (germline): MGHRA, YSYEKL. J lost 2 bases, V lost 6 bases, and 10 bases had no gene match. CDR3 length equals 15 residues. CDR3 residues: CASRLIQGSPYEQYF. Written as DNA, the CDR3 is TGCGCCAGCAGACTCATACAGGGGTCCCCCTACGAGCAGTACTTC.

The chain couples TRBV4-1 to TRBJ1-2, with D uncertain. V lost 0 bases and J lost 8, with 7 bases in between. This CDR3 is built from 12 residues. The germline V gene has CDR1 MGHRA and CDR2 YSYEKL. CDR3 sequence reads: CASSQERVGYTF. The CDR3 nucleotides read TGCGCCAGCAGCCAAGAGAGGGTGGGCTACACCTTC.

The chain uses TRBV5-6 and TRBJ2-3, with 15 bases lining up with TRBD2. CDR3 length: 16 residues. Germline V CDR1 and CDR2: SGHDT, YYEEEE. Unmatched junction bases numbered 0, after V lost 4 bases and J lost 0 bases. The CDR3 reads CASSGLAGGSTDTQYF. The CDR3 bases are TGTGCCAGCAGCGGACTAGCGGGGGGGAGCACAGATACGCAGTATTTT.

This rearrangement joins TRBV19 to TRBJ2-4; maybe TRBD1 (6 bases). Germline CDR1 LNHDA, CDR2 SQIVND (reference sequence). CDR3 length: 13 residues. Trimming cost V 10 bases and J 1 base, with 11 bases left between them. CDR3 nucleotide sequence: TGTGCCACCAGTACAGGGGCCAAAAACATTCAGTACTTC. Its translation is CATSTGAKNIQYF.

The chain is built from TRBV5-1 and TRBJ2-1, with 8 bases fitting TRBD2. Trimming at V came to 3 bases and at J to 0 bases, leaving 2 bases not matched to a gene. Per the germline V gene, CDR1 is SGHRS and CDR2 is YFSETQ. This CDR3 has 15 residues. The DNA for the CDR3 is TGCGCCAGCAGCTCCCTAGCGGGCTCCTACAATGAGCAGTTCTTC. This sequence encodes CASSSLAGSYNEQFF.

The chain joins TRBV6-5 to TRBJ2-7, with D maybe TRBD1 (6 bases). The V gene's germline CDR1 is MNHEY and CDR2 SVGAGI. This CDR3 has 16 amino acids. Trimming took 4 bases from V and 6 from J, leaving 22 bases between them. CDR3 sequence: CASSSHNTGTTGEQYF. In nucleotides, the CDR3 is TGTGCCAGCAGTTCGCACAATACCGGGACAACCGGCGAGCAGTACTTC.

The chain links TRBV11-3 to TRBJ1-1, with D perhaps matching TRBD1 (5 bases). V lost 1 base to trimming and J lost 11 bases, with 17 bases between them. The CDR3 loop spans 14 amino acids. The germline gives CDR1 SGHNT, CDR2 YENEEA. CDR3 residues: CASSLGEVAHRAFF. CDR3 in DNA: TGTGCCAGCAGCTTAGGGGAGGTTGCGCACAGGGCTTTCTTT.

In its sample, this clone ranks as medium-sized. The sample contains more than one DNA sequence encoding this CDR3. The chain has TRBV30 and TRBJ1-5, with TRBD1 as a possible D gene (5 bases). Per the germline V gene, CDR1 is GTSNPN and CDR2 is SVGIG (reference sequence). CDR3 size: 13 residues. Trimming pared 0 bases from V and 2 bases from J, leaving 5 bases between. CDR3: CAWSVQGNQPQHF. In nucleotides, the CDR3 is TGTGCCTGGAGTGTACAGGGCAATCAGCCCCAGCATTTT.

The V gene is TRBV20-1, the J gene TRBJ1-5, with D hard to call. V lost 1 base and J lost 7, with 5 bases in between. The CDR3 runs to 11 residues. The germline V gene encodes CDR1 DFQATT and CDR2 SNEGSKA (reference sequence). The CDR3 region is CSARAGQPQHF. CDR3 DNA sequence: TGCAGTGCTAGAGCGGGGCAGCCCCAGCATTTT.

CDR3 loop: CAWDTGTGTNQPQHF. CDR3 nucleotides: TGTGCCTGGGATACGGGGACAGGGACCAATCAGCCCCAGCATTTT. The chain couples TRBV30 to TRBJ1-5; 9 positions match TRBD1. Germline V lookup: CDR1 GTSNPN, CDR2 SVGIG (reference sequence). Unmatched junction bases numbered 8, after V lost 5 bases and J lost 3 bases. The CDR3 extends over 15 amino acids.

V is TRBV5-1 and J is TRBJ1-2, with 12 bases that match TRBD1. Trimming at V came to 3 bases and at J to 2 bases, leaving 2 bases not matched to a gene. This CDR3 contains 15 residues. CDR1 and CDR2 (germline): SGHRS, YFSETQ. CDR3 residues: CASSSGQGANYGYTF. The CDR3 DNA reads as TGCGCCAGCAGCTCGGGACAGGGGGCAAACTATGGCTACACCTTC.

In its sample, this clone was seen once. The chain couples TRBV27 to TRBJ1-2, with 7 bases aligning to TRBD1. Germline V gives CDR1 MNHEY, CDR2 SMNVEV (reference sequence). J gave up 4 bases and V 2 bases, and 1 base lay outside the gene matches. The CDR3 spans 13 residues. The DNA for the CDR3 is TGTGCCAGCAGTTTAAAGGGGGCCTATGGCTACACCTTC. It is translated as CASSLKGAYGYTF.